This T cell receptor beta chain was identified during a study of post-analysis software for immune sequencing data. Background on the study: Progressive-relapsing, secondary progressive and relapsing-remitting multiple sclerosis were among the disease courses included. Regarding the study as a whole: Normalized Chao1 diversity in multiple sclerosis patients fell significantly below that of controls. Higher frequency in patients than in controls was seen for five TRBV segments, with TRBV5-6, TRBV5-1 and TRBV20-1 among them.

A word on this clonotype: No antigen is known for it.

Included in the TCR beta cDNA libraries were unique molecular identifiers. T cells, roughly 0.95 to 10 million of them, yielded approximately 530,000 cDNA molecules. TCRdb ran MiXCR on the PCR reads and lists one entry per CDR3 protein. The data show hundreds of thousands of distinct CDR3 sequences, roughly 47% seen once. CDR1 is DFQATT and CDR2 is SNEGSKA in the germline V gene (reference sequence). Deletions cut 7 bases from V and 2 bases from J, with 9 bases between. CDR3 length equals 11 residues. The V and J genes are TRBV20-1 and TRBJ2-7; no clear D. The sample consisted of blood. This receptor was identified in a girl between 10 and 17 years old with multiple sclerosis. In DNA form, the CDR3 reads TGCAGTGTGCTGAGCCCCTACGAGCAGTACTTC. Translating gives CSVLSPYEQYF.